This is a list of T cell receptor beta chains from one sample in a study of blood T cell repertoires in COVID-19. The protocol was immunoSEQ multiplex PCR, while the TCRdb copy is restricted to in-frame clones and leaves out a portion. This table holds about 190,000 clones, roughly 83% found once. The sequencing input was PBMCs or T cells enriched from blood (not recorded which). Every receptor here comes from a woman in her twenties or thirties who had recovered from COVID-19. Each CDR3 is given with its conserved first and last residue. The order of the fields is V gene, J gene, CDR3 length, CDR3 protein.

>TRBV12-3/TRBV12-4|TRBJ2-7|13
CASSRQGNYEQYF
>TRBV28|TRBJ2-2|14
CASRGRINTGELFF
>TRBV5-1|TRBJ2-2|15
CASSFGVAGTGELFF
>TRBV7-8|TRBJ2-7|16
CASSSPLNGRVTEQYF
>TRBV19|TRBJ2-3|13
CASSSVATDTQYF
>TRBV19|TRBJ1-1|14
CASSTGAPNTEAFF
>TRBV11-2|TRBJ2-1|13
CASSLLSNNEQFF
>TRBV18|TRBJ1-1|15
CASSPFTGSNTEAFF
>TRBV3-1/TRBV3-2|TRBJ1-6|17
CASSQPQGAGYNSPLHF
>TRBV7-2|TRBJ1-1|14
CASTSGQGYTEAFF
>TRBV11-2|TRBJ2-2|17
CASSFTSWGANTGELFF
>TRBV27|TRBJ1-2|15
CASSLRQGLSYGYTF
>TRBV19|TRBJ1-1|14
CASSMKAGDTEAFF
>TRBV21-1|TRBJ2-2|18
CASSKEEGPSVNTGELFF
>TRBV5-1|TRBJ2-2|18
CASSLGLAGGKGTGELFF
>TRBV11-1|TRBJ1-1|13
CASSWGRGTEAFF
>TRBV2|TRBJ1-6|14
CASSATEINSPLHF
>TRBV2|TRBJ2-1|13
CASLATGNNEQFF
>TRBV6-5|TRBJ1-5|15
CASSRDNLSNQPQHF
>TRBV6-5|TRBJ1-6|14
CASRGTGHNSPLHF
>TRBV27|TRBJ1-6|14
CASSSKGPNSPLHF
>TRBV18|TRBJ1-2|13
CASSPDSNYGYTF
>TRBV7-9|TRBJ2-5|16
CASSPGLAGGKETQYF
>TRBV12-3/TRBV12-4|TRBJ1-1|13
CASSLDSATEAFF